The 21 T cell receptor beta chains below all came from one sample that was sequenced in a study of T cells in Graves' hyperthyroidism and ophthalmopathy. There were TCR beta CDR3 regions amplified from RNA transcripts. First-round RT-PCR of the TCR CDR3 relied on the HTBI primer set. TCRdb reanalysed the multiplex PCR reads using MiXCR and keeps one entry per CDR3 protein. The sample includes roughly 500,000 distinct CDR3 sequences, roughly 45% seen only once; the top ten take 44%. The sequencing input was peripheral blood or thyroid tissue (not recorded which). Every receptor here comes from an adult woman with Graves' disease, either hyperthyroidism or ophthalmopathy (not recorded which).

V is TRBV2 and J is TRBJ1-1, with a weak D call TRBD1 (6 bases). The V gene lost 5 bases and the J gene lost 6 bases, with 16 bases spanning the gap. The germline V gene encodes CDR1 SNHLY and CDR2 FYNNEI. The CDR3 extends over 14 amino acids. The CDR3 here is CASSPPGAYAEAFF. In DNA form, the CDR3 reads TGTGCCAGCAGTCCCCCAGGGGCTTACGCTGAAGCTTTCTTT.

The rearrangement links TRBV7-2 to TRBJ1-5; no clear D. The CDR3 contains 15 residues. From germline, CDR1 is SGHTA and CDR2 FQGNSA. Trimming left V 4 bases short and J 4 bases short, with 14 bases between. This CDR3 is CASSYETGRNQPQHF. The CDR3 region has the DNA TGTGCCAGCAGCTATGAAACCGGGAGGAATCAGCCCCAGCATTTT.

This clonotype has a handful of counts. The J gene is TRBJ1-5, the V gene TRBV10-3, with no clear D. In germline, CDR1 is ENHRY, CDR2 SYGVKD. V was clipped by 6 bases and J by 0 bases, with 12 bases between them. This CDR3 spans 15 amino acids. The CDR3: CAIRATSDSNQPQHF. In DNA form, the CDR3 reads TGTGCCATCAGGGCGACATCAGATAGCAATCAGCCCCAGCATTTT.

The chain employs TRBV19 and TRBJ1-1, with D unresolved. Germline loops: CDR1 LNHDA, CDR2 SQIVND (reference sequence). Trimming stripped 7 bases from V and 4 bases from J, with 16 bases between. This CDR3 contains 14 residues. The DNA for the CDR3 is TGTGCCAGTACTTATGGACTGTCTTTCACTGAAGCTTTCTTT. Its translation is CASTYGLSFTEAFF. The full variable domain, in which reference TRBV19 and TRBJ1-1 provide the parts outside the CDR3, is DGGITQSPKYLFRKEGQNVTLSCEQNLNHDAMYWYRQDPGQGLRLIYYSQIVNDFQKGDIAEGYSVSREKKESFPLTVTSAQKNPTAFYLCASTYGLSFTEAFFGQGTRLTVV.

This clonotype was detected many times. The chain employs TRBV20-1 and TRBJ2-5; the match to TRBD2 covers 11 bases. Germline loops: CDR1 DFQATT, CDR2 SNEGSKA (reference sequence). After removal of 5 bases from V and 5 bases from J, the junction contained 7 bases not matched to a gene. The CDR3 loop spans 14 amino acids. CDR3 sequence: CSALRLAGKETQYF. As DNA, the CDR3 is TGCAGTGCTCTCCGACTAGCGGGAAAGGAGACCCAGTACTTC.

There are many counts of this clonotype. The chain carries TRBV6-5 and TRBJ2-7, with TRBD2 identical over 11 bases. The CDR3 is 13 residues long. Germline V CDR1 and CDR2: MNHEY, SVGAGI. V gave up 5 bases and J gave up 9 bases; unmatched junction bases: 6. The CDR3 nucleotides are TGTGCCAGCAGTGCAACCGGGACTAGCGGGCAGTACTTC. Protein: CASSATGTSGQYF.

In its sample, this clonotype was seen many times. V and J are TRBV5-5 and TRBJ1-1; 7 positions agree with TRBD1. Germline V gene lookup returns CDR1 SGHKS and CDR2 YYEKEE (reference sequence). Unmatched junction bases numbered 4, after V lost 1 base and J lost 7 bases. The CDR3 has 13 amino acids. The CDR3 DNA reads TGTGCCAGCAGCTTGCCAGGGGGGGTTGAAGCTTTCTTT. It codes for CASSLPGGVEAFF.

The chain recombines TRBV2 with TRBJ1-5; no clear D. The germline V gene encodes CDR1 SNHLY and CDR2 FYNNEI. Between the trimmed V and J ends, which lost 0 bases and 7 bases, there was a span of 13 bases. The CDR3 covers 15 residues. CDR3 loop: CASSEAVGNWQPQHF. In DNA form, the CDR3 reads TGTGCCAGCAGTGAAGCGGTAGGCAATTGGCAGCCCCAGCATTTT. Complete variable domain (other parts from reference TRBV2 and TRBJ1-5): EPEVTQTPSHQVTQMGQEVILRCVPISNHLYFYWYRQILGQKVEFLVSFYNNEISEKSEIFDDQFSVERPDGSNFTLKIRSTKLEDSAMYFCASSEAVGNWQPQHFGDGTRLSIL.

This sequence joins TRBV20-1 and TRBJ1-3; D not resolved. The CDR3 contains 13 residues. CDR1 and CDR2 (germline): DFQATT, SNEGSKA (reference sequence). CDR3 coding DNA: TGCAGCCCCTCGGTCGGCTCTGGAAACACCATATATTTT. It specifies CSPSVGSGNTIYF.

The CDR3 DNA reads TGTGCCAGTCGAGGAGGGGGACAGGGCTCCACCGGGGAGCTGTTTTTT. Translation: CASRGGGQGSTGELFF. The chain joins TRBV9 to TRBJ2-2; 9 bases are a match to TRBD1. Germline V lookup: CDR1 SGDLS, CDR2 YYNGEE. This CDR3 region has 16 residues. V lost 8 bases and J lost 4; bases outside the gene matches: 12.

This clonotype came up a few times. The chain couples TRBV7-9 to TRBJ2-3; no reliable D call. V was pared by 1 base and J by 2 bases, with 7 bases between. CDR3 length: 14 amino acids. Germline V gives CDR1 SEHNR, CDR2 FQNEAQ (reference sequence). In DNA, the CDR3 is TGTGCCAGCAGCTTAGTTCTCCACACAGATACGCAGTATTTT. It codes for CASSLVLHTDTQYF.

The chain recombines TRBV20-1 with TRBJ1-2, with a possible D match to TRBD1 (6 bases). The germline V gene has CDR1 DFQATT and CDR2 SNEGSKA (reference sequence). Deletions cut 6 bases from V and 12 bases from J, with 20 bases between. This CDR3 region has 12 residues. As DNA, the CDR3 is TGCAGTGCACACACGACAGGCTCTGGAAACACCTTC. This sequence encodes CSAHTTGSGNTF.

This chain joins TRBV20-1 and TRBJ1-1; 8 bases are shared with TRBD1. The CDR3 consists of 13 residues. CDR1 and CDR2 (germline): DFQATT, SNEGSKA (reference sequence). The V and J ends lost 3 bases and 3 bases, in that order; junction bases with no gene match: 3. Here the CDR3 reads CSASLQGDTEAFF. The CDR3 coding sequence is TGCAGTGCTAGCTTACAGGGGGACACTGAAGCTTTCTTT.

Concerning this clonotype itself: It may be a read error: a sequence one base away is much more abundant. The CDR3 does not close with the conserved phenylalanine or tryptophan, likely indicating a read error. J is TRBJ1-1 and V is TRBV5-4; D is perhaps TRBD1 (6 bases). Trimming left V 2 bases short and J 0 bases short, with 14 bases between. The CDR3 runs 16 residues. The germline gives CDR1 SGHNT, CDR2 YYREEE (reference sequence). CDR3 region: CASSLSGDTMNTEAFS. As DNA, the CDR3 is TGTGCCAGCAGCTTATCAGGGGACACCATGAACACTGAAGCTTTCTCT.

Notes on this clonotype: Just one base apart from a much larger clone, this may be a read error. This CDR3 is CASRLDLGGTEAFF. CDR3 coding DNA: TGTGCCAGCCGCTTAGATCTAGGGGGCACTGAAGCTTTCTTT. The rearrangement joins TRBV11-2 to TRBJ1-1, with D tentatively TRBD1 (6 bases). In germline, CDR1 is SGHAT, CDR2 FQNNGV. This CDR3 region has 14 residues.

The V and J genes are TRBV5-6 and TRBJ1-5; TRBD1 matches at 9 bases. The CDR3 has 17 amino acids. The germline CDR1 and CDR2 sequences are SGHDT and YYEEEE. V trimming: 5 bases; J trimming: 7 bases; junction bases outside the gene matches: 16. CDR3 coding DNA: TGTGCCAGCAGTAGTATTGGGACAGGGCTCCCGTCACAGCCCCAGCATTTT. It translates to CASSSIGTGLPSQPQHF.

The chain carries TRBV2 and TRBJ2-7, with D perhaps given as TRBD1 or TRBD2 (5 bases each). V was cut by 6 bases and J by 3 bases, with 15 bases left in between. This CDR3 contains 14 residues. From germline, CDR1 is SNHLY and CDR2 FYNNEI. The CDR3 DNA is TGTGCCAGCAGCTTCCGCCGGGGCCTCTACGAGCAGTACTTC. Translation: CASSFRRGLYEQYF.

V gene TRBV20-1 combines with J gene TRBJ1-5, with 12 positions matching TRBD1. From germline, CDR1 is DFQATT and CDR2 SNEGSKA (reference sequence). There are 15 residues in the CDR3. Trimming at V came to 3 bases and at J to 6 bases, leaving 6 bases not matched to a gene. In DNA form, the CDR3 reads TGCAGTGCTAGGGGGGACAGGGGGCTCAGTCAGCCCCAGCATTTT. Translating it yields CSARGDRGLSQPQHF.

There are a few counts of this clonotype. The chain has TRBV3-1 and TRBJ1-1, with unresolved D. The V gene lost 4 bases and the J gene lost 0 bases, with 12 bases spanning the gap. Germline assignment: CDR1 LGHDT and CDR2 YNNKEL (reference sequence). The CDR3 length is 15 residues. The CDR3 DNA follows: TGTGCCAGCAGCCCCCACCAAAATTTGAACACTGAAGCTTTCTTT. Translating it yields CASSPHQNLNTEAFF.

This sequence joins TRBV10-3 and TRBJ2-5; D is possibly TRBD2 (5 bases). Trimming removed 10 bases from V and 2 bases from J, with 14 bases in between. This CDR3 has 13 residues. Germline-derived CDR1 and CDR2 are ENHRY and SYGVKD. Here the CDR3 reads CATLGRLQETQYF. CDR3 sequence (DNA): TGTGCCACCTTAGGACGACTACAAGAGACCCAGTACTTC.

The chain uses TRBV7-9 and TRBJ1-1; D is perhaps TRBD1 (6 bases). Germline values: CDR1 SEHNR, CDR2 FQNEAQ (reference sequence). The germline V and J ends were trimmed by 3 bases and 7 bases, with 15 bases remaining between them. This CDR3 spans 14 amino acids. The CDR3 spells CASSLGGRKLEAFF. DNA for the CDR3: TGTGCCAGCAGCTTGGGGGGGCGTAAACTTGAAGCTTTCTTT.